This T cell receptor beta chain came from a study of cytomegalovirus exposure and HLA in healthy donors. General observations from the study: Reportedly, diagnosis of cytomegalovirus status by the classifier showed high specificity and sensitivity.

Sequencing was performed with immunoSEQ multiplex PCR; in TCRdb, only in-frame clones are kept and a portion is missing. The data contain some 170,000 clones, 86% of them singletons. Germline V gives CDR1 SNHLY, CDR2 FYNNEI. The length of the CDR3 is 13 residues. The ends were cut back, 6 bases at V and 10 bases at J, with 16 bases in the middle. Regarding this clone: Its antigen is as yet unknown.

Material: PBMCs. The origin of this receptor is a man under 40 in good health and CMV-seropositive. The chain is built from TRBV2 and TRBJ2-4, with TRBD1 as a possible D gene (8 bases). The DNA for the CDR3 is TGTGCCAGCAGCCTCGACAGGGGAGGGATTCAGTACTTC. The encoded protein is CASSLDRGGIQYF.